Following are 21 T cell receptor beta chains from one sample sequenced in a study of blood T cell repertoires in COVID-19. Repertoires were generated with immunoSEQ multiplex PCR, while TCRdb's copy carries only in-frame clones and drops some. The data show over 100,000 clones, roughly 80% seen once. The sequencing input was peripheral blood. These receptors all come from an elderly woman with active or convalescent COVID-19.

The J gene is TRBJ1-2, the V gene TRBV27; D is undetermined. V was trimmed by 3 bases and J by 0 bases, leaving 8 bases between them. Germline V lookup: CDR1 MNHEY, CDR2 SMNVEV (reference sequence). The CDR3 covers 14 residues. In DNA, the CDR3 is TGTGCCAGCAGTTTGAAAGGAGCTAACTATGGCTACACCTTC. It codes for CASSLKGANYGYTF.

The CDR3 nucleotides are TGTGCCAGCAGCTTGGAGCTCTCCACTGAAGCTTTCTTT. It yields the protein CASSLELSTEAFF. The V gene is TRBV5-4, the J gene TRBJ1-1; D unclear. The germline V gene has CDR1 SGHNT and CDR2 YYREEE (reference sequence). Between the trimmed V and J ends, which lost 0 bases and 4 bases, there was a span of 7 bases. The CDR3 consists of 13 residues.

This chain joins TRBV7-9 and TRBJ1-2; a possible D gene is TRBD1 (6 bases). CDR3 length: 15 residues. V dropped 0 bases and J dropped 7 bases, with 15 bases sitting between them. Germline V CDR1 and CDR2: SEHNR, FQNEAQ (reference sequence). The CDR3 spells CASSLAPGADGGYTF. CDR3 nucleotide sequence: TGTGCCAGCAGCTTAGCCCCAGGGGCGGATGGTGGCTACACCTTC.

A remark on this clone: One junction end does not reproduce the germline sequence, and a read error may be involved. The chain recombines TRBV7-7 with TRBJ2-5; 11 positions agree with TRBD1. The CDR3 runs to 14 residues. From germline, CDR1 is SSHAT and CDR2 FNYEAQ (reference sequence). The CDR3 DNA reads as TGTGCTAGCAGCTTGGACAGGGGGCTCGAGACCCAGTACTTC. It encodes CASSLDRGLETQYF.

The chain recombines TRBV7-3 with TRBJ2-3, with 12 nucleotides matching TRBD2. The CDR3 is made up of 15 amino acids. In germline, CDR1 is SGHTA, CDR2 FQGTGA. V was pared by 5 bases and J by 4 bases, with 4 bases of the junction left unmatched. CDR3 amino acids: CASSAGLAGSDTQYF. The DNA for the CDR3 is TGTGCCAGCAGCGCCGGACTAGCGGGATCAGATACGCAGTATTTT.

This clone was counted between two and nine times. The chain employs TRBV18 and TRBJ1-2; D is uncertain. V gave up 0 bases and J gave up 2 bases, with 10 bases separating them. The CDR3 covers 15 residues. Germline CDR1 is KGHSH and CDR2 is LQKENI. This CDR3 is CASSPPPDFNYGYTF. The CDR3 DNA sequence: TGTGCCAGCTCACCACCGCCAGATTTCAACTATGGCTACACCTTC.

The genes are TRBV28 and TRBJ1-1, with a weak D call TRBD1 (5 bases). Germline V gene data show CDR1 as MDHEN and CDR2 as SYDVKM. V gave up 8 bases and J gave up 1 base, with 11 bases separating them. This CDR3 has 13 residues. The CDR3 is CASDDGQNTEAFF. Here the CDR3 DNA reads TGTGCCAGCGATGACGGACAGAACACTGAAGCTTTCTTT.

The V call is TRBV6-4, the J call TRBJ1-2; D unclear. CDR1 is MRHNA, CDR2 SNTAGT, per germline. CDR3 size: 13 residues. Trimming cost V 5 bases and J 6 bases, with 13 bases left between them. The CDR3 DNA reads as TGTGCCAGCAGTCCCCTTCGGGGTCATGGCTACACCTTC. This translates into CASSPLRGHGYTF.

CDR3 sequence reads: CARSPVDGYTEAFF. The CDR3 nucleotides read TGTGCCAGAAGCCCCGTTGACGGGTACACTGAAGCTTTCTTT. The V and J genes are TRBV5-3 and TRBJ1-1, with no clear D. TRBV5-3 counts as an open reading frame of uncertain function. The CDR3 extends over 14 amino acids. The V end lost 4 bases, the J end lost 3 bases, and 13 bases lay between the germline ends.

V gene TRBV7-8 combines with J gene TRBJ1-5; no definite D call. The CDR3 runs 18 residues. CDR1 is SGHVS and CDR2 is FQNEAQ in the germline V gene. Trimming shortened V by 5 bases and J by 3 bases, and 23 bases separated the two germline ends. The CDR3 DNA reads TGTGCCAGCAGCCCTCACCTCACCCAAACAGTGGACAATCAGCCCCAGCATTTT. Translating gives CASSPHLTQTVDNQPQHF.

The chain uses TRBV7-8 and TRBJ2-3, with TRBD1 as a possible D gene (6 bases). Germline CDR1 reads SGHVS; CDR2 reads FQNEAQ. This CDR3 contains 15 residues. The germline V and J ends were trimmed by 5 bases and 4 bases, with 16 bases remaining between them. CDR3 protein: CASSPTGHGADTQYF. The CDR3 nucleotides read TGTGCCAGCAGCCCTACGGGACACGGGGCAGATACGCAGTATTTT.

This chain connects TRBV5-5 to TRBJ1-2; TRBD1 matches at 9 bases. The CDR3 is made up of 16 amino acids. V lost 0 bases to trimming and J lost 5 bases; unmatched junction nucleotides: 8. In germline, CDR1 is SGHKS, CDR2 YYEKEE (reference sequence). In DNA form, the CDR3 reads TGTGCCAGCAGCTTGGGGGGACAGGGTCAGGATTATGGCTACACCTTC. Its protein product is CASSLGGQGQDYGYTF.

The V and J genes are TRBV13 and TRBJ1-6; D may be TRBD1 (6 bases). The CDR3 spans 13 residues. V dropped 3 bases and J dropped 9 bases, with 9 bases sitting between them. Looked up from germline, CDR1 is PRHDT and CDR2 is FYEKMQ (reference sequence). This chain's CDR3 is CASSLDRGSPLHF. The CDR3 nucleotides read TGTGCCAGCAGCTTGGACAGAGGTTCACCCCTCCACTTT.

This clone was observed a few times. Distinct nucleotide sequences in the sample also encode this CDR3. The chain carries TRBV7-9 and TRBJ2-2; 9 nucleotides match TRBD2. The CDR3 covers 15 residues. Trimming removed 5 bases from V and 1 base from J; junction bases left unmatched: 2. The germline CDR1 and CDR2 sequences are SEHNR and FQNEAQ (reference sequence). The CDR3 DNA reads as TGTGCCAGCAGCCGTAGCGGGGGGAACACCGGGGAGCTGTTTTTT. Translated, it gives CASSRSGGNTGELFF.

The J gene is TRBJ2-3, the V gene TRBV3-1 (or the pseudogene TRBV3-2), with D unclear. Germline-derived CDR1 and CDR2 are LGHDT and YNNKEL (reference sequence). The CDR3 runs 15 residues. Between the trimmed V and J ends, which lost 1 base and 1 base, there was a span of 9 bases. This chain's CDR3 is CASSQVAGGTDTQYF. The DNA for the CDR3 is TGTGCCAGCAGCCAAGTCGCAGGTGGCACAGATACGCAGTATTTT.

The chain is built from TRBV2 and TRBJ1-1; no reliable D call. The CDR3 sequence is 14 residues long. V shed 3 bases and J shed 2 bases, with 10 bases lying between them. Germline V gives CDR1 SNHLY, CDR2 FYNNEI. The CDR3 sequence is CASSEYGYNTEAFF. The CDR3 DNA reads TGTGCCAGCAGTGAGTACGGGTATAACACTGAAGCTTTCTTT.

CDR3 in DNA: TGTGCCAGCTCACCGGATACAGGGGGGCAGGGCTATGGCTACACCTTC. It specifies CASSPDTGGQGYGYTF. This chain connects TRBV18 to TRBJ1-2; 8 bases map to TRBD1. The length of the CDR3 is 16 residues. V lost 3 bases to trimming and J lost 4 bases; unmatched junction nucleotides: 10. Looked up from germline, CDR1 is KGHSH and CDR2 is LQKENI. Full variable domain (missing parts from reference TRBV18 and TRBJ1-2): NAGVMQNPRHLVRRRGQEARLRCSPMKGHSHVYWYRQLPEEGLKFMVYLQKENIIDESGMPKERFSAEFPKEGPSILRIQQVVRGDSAAYFCASSPDTGGQGYGYTFGSGTRLTVV.

The chain combines TRBV6-2 or TRBV6-3 with TRBJ2-2; the match to TRBD1 covers 7 bases. This CDR3 is built from 14 residues. Germline V lookup: CDR1 MNHEY, CDR2 SVGEGT. Trimming at V came to 6 bases and at J to 5 bases, leaving 6 bases not matched to a gene. Here the CDR3 reads CASSQTGSTGELFF. The DNA of the CDR3 is TGTGCCAGCAGCCAGACAGGGTCTACCGGGGAGCTGTTTTTT.

The chain employs TRBV6-6 and TRBJ1-4, with 10 bases aligning to TRBD1. This CDR3 comprises 14 residues. With 4 bases clipped from V and 8 bases from J, the junction kept 4 bases outside the gene matches. The V gene's germline CDR1 is MNHNY and CDR2 SVGAGI (reference sequence). CDR3 DNA: TGTGCCAGCAGTTCGACAGGGGGCTACGAAAAACTGTTTTTT. This encodes CASSSTGGYEKLFF.

The rearrangement joins TRBV12-3 or TRBV12-4 to TRBJ1-6; no clear D. This CDR3 contains 13 residues. V lost 7 bases to trimming and J lost 6 bases, with 10 bases between them. CDR3 bases: TGTGCCAGCAATCCCGGTTTTAATTCACCCCTCCACTTT. Amino acids: CASNPGFNSPLHF.

This clone was recorded a few times. The gene calls are TRBV28 and TRBJ1-4, with D perhaps TRBD1 (5 bases). This CDR3 comprises 15 residues. V lost 3 bases to trimming and J lost 7 bases, with 15 bases between them. Per the germline V gene, CDR1 is MDHEN and CDR2 is SYDVKM. CDR3 sequence: CASSFVQGGGEKLFF. The CDR3 coding sequence is TGTGCCAGCAGTTTCGTCCAGGGAGGTGGTGAAAAACTGTTTTTT.